The entry below gives a single T cell receptor (beta chain) sequence along with its context. V was cut by 7 bases and J by 6 bases, with 13 bases left in between. Germline loops: CDR1 SNHLY, CDR2 FYNNEI. The CDR3 is 14 amino acids. In the authors' workflow: Estimated nucleated cell counts came from reference gene primer amplification. Only in-frame clones appear in the TCRdb table, and some are missing; sequencing was by immunoSEQ multiplex PCR. V, J and clone size are those of that table, while D and trimming were read from the DNA. The sample holds over 150,000 clones; approximately 86% are singletons and the top ten take less than 3.5%. This sample stems from a study of blood T cell repertoires in COVID-19. Study in general: Acute-phase and convalescent COVID-19 samples originated in the United States, Italy and Spain. PBMCs, B-cell-depleted T cells, or T cells were the source of the cDNA or gDNA that made up the material.

The source is a man aged 35-49 years with active or convalescent COVID-19. Sequenced sample: peripheral blood. This chain joins TRBV2 and TRBJ1-6; TRBD1 might be the D (5 bases). The CDR3 region is CASNHDRTNSPLHF. DNA for the CDR3: TGTGCCAGCAACCACGACAGAACTAATTCACCCCTCCACTTT.